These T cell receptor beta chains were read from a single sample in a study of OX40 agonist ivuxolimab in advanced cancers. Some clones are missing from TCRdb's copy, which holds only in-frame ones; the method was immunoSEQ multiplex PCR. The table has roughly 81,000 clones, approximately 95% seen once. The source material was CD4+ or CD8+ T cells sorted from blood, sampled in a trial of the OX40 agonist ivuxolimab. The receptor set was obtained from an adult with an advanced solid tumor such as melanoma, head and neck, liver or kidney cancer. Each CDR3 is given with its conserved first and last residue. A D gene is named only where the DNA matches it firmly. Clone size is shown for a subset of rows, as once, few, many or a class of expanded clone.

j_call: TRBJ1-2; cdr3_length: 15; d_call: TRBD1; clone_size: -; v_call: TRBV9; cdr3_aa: CASSVTQNRGIGYTF; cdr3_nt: TGTGCCAGCAGCGTAACACAGAACAGGGGAATTGGCTACACCTTC
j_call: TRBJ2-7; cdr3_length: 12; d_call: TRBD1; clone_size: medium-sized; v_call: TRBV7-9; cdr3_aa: CASSSGGSEQYF; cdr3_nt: TGTGCCAGCAGCTCAGGGGGCTCCGAGCAGTACTTC
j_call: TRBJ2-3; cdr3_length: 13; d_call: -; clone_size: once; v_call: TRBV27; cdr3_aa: CASTSRSTDTQYF; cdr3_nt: TGTGCCAGCACCAGCAGAAGCACAGATACGCAGTATTTT
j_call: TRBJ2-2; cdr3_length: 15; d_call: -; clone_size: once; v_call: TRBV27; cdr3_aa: CASSLTSYNTGELFF; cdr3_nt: TGTGCCAGCAGTTTAACTAGCTATAACACCGGGGAGCTGTTTTTT
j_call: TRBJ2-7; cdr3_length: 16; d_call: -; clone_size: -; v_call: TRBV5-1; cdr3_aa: CASSGPGGGANNEQYF; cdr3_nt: TGCGCCAGCAGCGGCCCCGGAGGGGGGGCTAACAACGAGCAGTACTTC
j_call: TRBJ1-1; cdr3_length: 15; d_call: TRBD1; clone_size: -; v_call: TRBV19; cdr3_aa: CASTSPGTELTEAFF; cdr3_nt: TGTGCCAGTACCTCTCCGGGGACAGAACTCACTGAAGCTTTCTTT
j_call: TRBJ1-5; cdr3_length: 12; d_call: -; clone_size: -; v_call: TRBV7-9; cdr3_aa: CASSLGSQPQHF; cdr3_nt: TGTGCCAGCAGCTTAGGAAGTCAGCCCCAGCATTTT
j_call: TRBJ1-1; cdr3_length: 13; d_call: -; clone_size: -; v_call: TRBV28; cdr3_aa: CASSSTGNTEAFF; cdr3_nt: TGTGCCAGCAGTTCGACAGGGAACACTGAAGCTTTCTTT
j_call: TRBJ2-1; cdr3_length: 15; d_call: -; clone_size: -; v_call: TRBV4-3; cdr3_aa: CASSQDTAQYNEQFF; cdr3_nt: TGCGCCAGCAGCCAAGACACGGCGCAGTACAATGAGCAGTTCTTC
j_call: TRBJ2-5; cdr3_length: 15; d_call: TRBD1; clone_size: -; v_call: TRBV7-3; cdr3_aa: CASSLGTGPQETQYF; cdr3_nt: TGTGCCAGCAGCTTAGGGACAGGGCCTCAAGAGACCCAGTACTTC
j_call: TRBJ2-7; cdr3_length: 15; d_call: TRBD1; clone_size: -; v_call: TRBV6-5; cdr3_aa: CASSTGQPSQYEQYF; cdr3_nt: TGTGCCAGCAGCACGGGACAGCCGAGTCAATACGAGCAGTACTTC
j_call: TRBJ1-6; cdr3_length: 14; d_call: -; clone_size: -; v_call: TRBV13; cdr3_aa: CASSLGGNNSPLHF; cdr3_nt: TGTGCCAGCAGCTTAGGAGGGAATAATTCACCCCTCCACTTT
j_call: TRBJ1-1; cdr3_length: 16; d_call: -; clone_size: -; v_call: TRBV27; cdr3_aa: CASSLFVGGGGTEAFF; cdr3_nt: TGTGCCAGCAGTTTATTTGTGGGGGGTGGTGGCACTGAAGCTTTCTTT
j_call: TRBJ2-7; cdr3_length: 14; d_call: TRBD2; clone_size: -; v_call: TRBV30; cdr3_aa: CAWSGTSGRYEQYF; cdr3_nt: TGTGCCTGGAGTGGGACTAGCGGGAGGTACGAGCAGTACTTC
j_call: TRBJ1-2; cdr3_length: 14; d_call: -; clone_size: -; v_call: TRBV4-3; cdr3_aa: CASSQDGETYGYTF; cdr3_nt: TGCGCCAGCAGCCAAGATGGGGAGACATATGGCTACACCTTC
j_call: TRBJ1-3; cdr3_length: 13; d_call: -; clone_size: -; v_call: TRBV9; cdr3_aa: CASSVPPGNTIYF; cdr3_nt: TGTGCCAGCAGCGTCCCGCCGGGAAACACCATATATTTT
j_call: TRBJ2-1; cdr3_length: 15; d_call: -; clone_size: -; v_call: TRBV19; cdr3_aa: CASSWGRGGGYEQFF; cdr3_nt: TGTGCCAGTAGTTGGGGAAGGGGTGGGGGCTATGAGCAGTTCTTC
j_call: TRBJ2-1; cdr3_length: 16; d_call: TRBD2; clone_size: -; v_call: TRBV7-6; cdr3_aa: CASSLGREGVYNEQFF; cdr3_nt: TGTGCCAGCAGCTTAGGCCGGGAGGGGGTCTACAATGAGCAGTTCTTC
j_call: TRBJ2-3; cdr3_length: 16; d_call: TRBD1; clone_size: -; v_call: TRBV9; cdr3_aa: CASSQDRGRLTDTQYF; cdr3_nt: TGTGCCAGCAGCCAAGACAGGGGGCGCCTTACAGATACGCAGTATTTT
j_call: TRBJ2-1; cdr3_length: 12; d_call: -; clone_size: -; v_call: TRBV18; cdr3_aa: CASSPGTGEQFF; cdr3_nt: TGTGCCAGCTCACCGGGGACGGGTGAGCAGTTCTTC
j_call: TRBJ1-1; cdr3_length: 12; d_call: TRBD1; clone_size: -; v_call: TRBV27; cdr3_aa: CAAGGMNTEAFF; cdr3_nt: TGTGCCGCAGGGGGAATGAACACTGAAGCTTTCTTT
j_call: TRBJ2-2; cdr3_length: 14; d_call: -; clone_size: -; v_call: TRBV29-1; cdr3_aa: CSPEAGLNTGELFF; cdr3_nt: TGCAGCCCCGAGGCAGGCCTGAACACCGGGGAGCTGTTTTTT
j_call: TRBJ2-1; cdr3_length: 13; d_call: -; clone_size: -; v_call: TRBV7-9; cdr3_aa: CASSPQWSNEQFF; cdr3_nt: TGTGCCAGCAGTCCACAATGGTCCAATGAGCAGTTCTTC
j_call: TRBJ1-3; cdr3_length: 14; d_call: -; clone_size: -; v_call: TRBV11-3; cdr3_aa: CASTMGGHGNTIYF; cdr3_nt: TGTGCCAGCACCATGGGAGGGCACGGAAACACCATATATTTT
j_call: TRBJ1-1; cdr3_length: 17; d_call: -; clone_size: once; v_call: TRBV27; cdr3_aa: CASSLLASGTPNTEAFF; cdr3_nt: TGTGCCAGCAGTTTATTGGCCTCCGGGACCCCCAACACTGAAGCTTTCTTT
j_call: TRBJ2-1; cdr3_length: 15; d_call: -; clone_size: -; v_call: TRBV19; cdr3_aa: CASSIPRLAYNEQFF; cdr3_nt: TGTGCCAGTAGTATCCCCCGACTAGCCTACAATGAGCAGTTCTTC